Listed below are T cell receptor beta chains from one sample, sequenced in a study of shared T cell receptors in the human thymus. Assay used: immunoSEQ multiplex PCR; TCRdb lists only in-frame clones, some missing. The sample includes a few hundred thousand clones, 95% of them seen just once. The sequenced sample consisted of thymocytes. These receptors were taken from a human donor. Both conserved end residues are part of each CDR3.

len,v_gene,CDR3aa
18,TRBV5-8,CASSLPGGSADLYQPQHF
14,TRBV2,CASSESEGENIQYF
16,TRBV25-1,CASSRGVAGADYEQYF
14,TRBV7-3,CASSCGQCGGGYTF
15,TRBV10-3,CAISEGTQLGETQYF
15,TRBV11-2,CASSLGTGAGEKLFF
13,TRBV27,CASSLAQSGPQHF
14,TRBV7-2,CASSLWGFTGELFF
14,TRBV15,CATSRGVDPRPQHF
17,TRBV10-2,CASSEGAGTGVTDTQYF
15,TRBV6-1,CASRYRVGSADTQYF
17,TRBV11-2,CASSLDRVHLFSYEQYF
13,TRBV7-2,CASSRRSYNEQFF
14,TRBV11-3,CAPPRFKNYNEQFF
16,TRBV6-1,CASSEQTSGRFDEQFF
17,TRBV4-1,CASSQTVETVINYGYTF
14,TRBV7-3,CASSLSQGAYEQYF
12,TRBV19,CATRRSSYEQYF
13,TRBV5-4,CASSYRQYYDYTF
15,TRBV28,CASSSFAGGEVGYTF
13,TRBV25-1,CASKGLRYEKLFF
15,TRBV5-3,CARSFTKYSNQPQHF
14,TRBV5-6,CASSSWDSQETQYF
14,TRBV7-9,CASSSGGGLYEQYF
17,TRBV4-2,CASSHTSGRLAKNIQYF
13,TRBV28,CASTGGHSHGYTF
15,TRBV15,CATSRALAADQPQHF
18,TRBV30,CAWSVPWTSGRAGDTQYF
17,TRBV2,CASSQKRTPGVHYEQYF
14,TRBV29-1,CSVVLAGVSMEQYF
15,TRBV28,CASQRTSGLYNEQFF
17,TRBV4-2,CASSQDRGTGPGGELFF
17,TRBV25-1,CASSAPGTSGANEKLFF
14,TRBV28,CAYGGRGLRHEQYF
14,TRBV27,CASTPWSSTDTQYF
15,TRBV11-2,CASSPGDPRVYEQYF
15,TRBV6-1,CASSEADRGGETQYF
16,TRBV11-3,CASSLGGSGFNQPQHF
17,TRBV7-3,CASSPDGGLAGYPEQFF
18,TRBV18,CASSPPVRSGNGTYEQYF
14,TRBV28,CASVGTGSQETQYF
18,TRBV15,CATSRDFPGRGRLNEQFF
20,TRBV28,CASSLRIGIWQGGMNTEAFF
14,TRBV29-1,CSVRTGSRHYGYTF
15,TRBV5-4,CASSPGQGRRSGYTF
17,TRBV4-1,CASSQQPTGAFTDTQYF
14,TRBV5-8,CASNRGLALYEQYF
17,TRBV4-1,CASSQNRGRGEVYEQYF
14,TRBV27,CASSLESPRNEQFF
17,TRBV27,CASSPSRCSGVQETQYF
18,TRBV5-1,CASSLARDRVGPREKLFF
20,TRBV14,CASSQDPAENRGSPNYGYTF
16,TRBV28,CASSSAIRELNEKLFF